Sequencing of this T cell receptor (beta chain) was carried out in a study of OX40 agonist ivuxolimab in advanced cancers. For the wider study: Ivuxolimab was a fully human IgG2 agonistic monoclonal antibody targeting the costimulatory receptor OX40 (CD134). Intravenous ivuxolimab was administered to patients every 2 weeks at six dose levels: 0.01, 0.1, 0.3, 1.5, 3 and 10 mg/kg. Of the roughly 52 dose-escalation patients, hepatocellular carcinoma was present in roughly 19, melanoma in approximately 15, renal cell carcinoma in 9 and head and neck cancer in 9. In the dose-escalation cohort, 82.7% of patients were male, and the mean age was approximately 60 years with a range of roughly 23 to 79. Patients were allowed to have had prior anti-PD-1, anti-PD-L1 or anti-CTLA-4 therapy, and about 40% of the dose-escalation patients had been treated with checkpoint inhibitors. Three dose-escalation patients achieved partial responses, one with hepatocellular carcinoma and two with cutaneous melanoma. Peripheral TCRbeta sequencing was intended to test whether TCR sequence diversity was altered and clonal T-cell expansion was caused by ivuxolimab. The monotherapy dose-escalation portion (N ≈ 52 patients) of the phase I ivuxolimab trial is reported in the paper.

Genomic DNA was isolated from the sorted cells so that the TCRbeta CDR3 region could be sequenced. TCRbeta CDR3 regions were sequenced using the immunoSEQ Assay. Held by TCRdb, this immuneACCESS table contains in-frame sequences only and omits some clones. Under half of the omission traces to an unresolved V gene where checked; the cause of the rest is unknown. In this sample the table shows about 50,000 clones, around 86% of which occur a single time. Of the sample, around 10% is held by the ten largest clones. Points the paper makes about the study in general: On average, CD8+ T cells showed more expanded clones than CD4+ T cells after ivuxolimab. In the 0.1-3.0 mg/kg groups, partial responders were among the patients with the lowest normalized peripheral clonal expansion, particularly in CD8+ T cells. Which antigens the clonally expanded peripheral T cells were specific for was not determined. Low levels of normalized T-cell clonal expansion were also seen in some nonresponding patients. At doses from 0.1 to 3.0 mg/kg, clonal expansion was seen in both CD4+ and CD8+ blood T cells between baseline and week 6.

To note about this clone: Its antigen remains undetermined. No quality values exist for individual bases; no much larger clone is one base distant.

Patients with a history of autoimmune disease or receiving systemic immunosuppression were excluded from the trial. Peripheral blood for TCR sequencing was drawn from every dose cohort at baseline, at cycle 4 day 1 and at cycle 7 day 1. The samples were drawn from a first-in-human, open-label, multicenter phase I dose-escalation trial of ivuxolimab. Adults with locally advanced or metastatic melanoma, renal cell carcinoma, hepatocellular carcinoma or head and neck squamous cell carcinoma were enrolled in the trial. Before TCR sequencing, CD4+ T cells and CD8+ T cells from peripheral blood were sorted into separate populations. Counted from cysteine to phenylalanine, this CDR3 has 15 amino acids. Only CDR3 DNA is held: 45 bases, read in frame from base 1. CDR1 and CDR2, looked up from the germline V gene, are MGHRA and YSYEKL. V is reduced by 1 base and J by 7 bases, leaving a spacing of 14 bases between them.

This receptor was identified in an adult with an advanced solid tumor such as melanoma, head and neck, liver or kidney cancer. Sample: CD4+ or CD8+ T cells sorted from blood, taken in a trial of the OX40 agonist ivuxolimab. The V and J segments used are TRBV4-1 and TRBJ1-5, with a weak D call of TRBD1 (6 bases match). The nucleotides are TGCGCCAGCAGCCAAGTACAGGGAGGAAGGCAGCCCCAGCATTTT. Translation gives CASSQVQGGRQPQHF.